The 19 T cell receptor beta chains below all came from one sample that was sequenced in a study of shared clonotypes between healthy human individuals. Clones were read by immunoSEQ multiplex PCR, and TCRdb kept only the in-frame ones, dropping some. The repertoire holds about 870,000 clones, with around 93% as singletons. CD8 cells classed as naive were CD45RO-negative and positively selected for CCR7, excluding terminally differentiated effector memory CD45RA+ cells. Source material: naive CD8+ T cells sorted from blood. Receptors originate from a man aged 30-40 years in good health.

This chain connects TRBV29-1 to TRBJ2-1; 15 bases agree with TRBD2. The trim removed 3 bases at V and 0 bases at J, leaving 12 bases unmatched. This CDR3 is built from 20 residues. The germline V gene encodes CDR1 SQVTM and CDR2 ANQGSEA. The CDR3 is CSVDGFPGLAGGRSYNEQFF. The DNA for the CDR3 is TGCAGCGTTGACGGCTTCCCGGGACTAGCGGGAGGACGCTCCTACAATGAGCAGTTCTTC.

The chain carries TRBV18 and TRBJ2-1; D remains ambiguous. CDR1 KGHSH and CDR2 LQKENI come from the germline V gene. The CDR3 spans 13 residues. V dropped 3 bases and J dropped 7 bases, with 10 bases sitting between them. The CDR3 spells CASSPPGPNEQFF. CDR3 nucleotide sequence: TGTGCCAGCTCACCCCCGGGCCCTAATGAGCAGTTCTTC.

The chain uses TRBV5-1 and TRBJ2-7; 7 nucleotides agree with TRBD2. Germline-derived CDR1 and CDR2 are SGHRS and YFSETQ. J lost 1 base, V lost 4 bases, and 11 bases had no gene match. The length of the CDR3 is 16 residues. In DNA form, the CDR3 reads TGCGCCAGCAGCCCCTTGGGGCCTAGCGGTTCCTACGAGCAGTACTTC. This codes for CASSPLGPSGSYEQYF.

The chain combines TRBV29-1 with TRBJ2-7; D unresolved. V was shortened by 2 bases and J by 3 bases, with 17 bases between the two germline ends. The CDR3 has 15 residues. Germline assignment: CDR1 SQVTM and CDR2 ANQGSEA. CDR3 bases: TGCAGCGTTGAATTCTTGGGCGATGAGAACTACGAGCAGTACTTC. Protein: CSVEFLGDENYEQYF.

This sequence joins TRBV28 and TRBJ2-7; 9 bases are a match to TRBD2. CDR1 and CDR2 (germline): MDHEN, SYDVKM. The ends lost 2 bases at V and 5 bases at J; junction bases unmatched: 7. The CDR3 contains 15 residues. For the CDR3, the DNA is TGTGCCAGCAGTTTAGTGGCGGGAGGGCCTCACGAGCAGTACTTC. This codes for CASSLVAGGPHEQYF.

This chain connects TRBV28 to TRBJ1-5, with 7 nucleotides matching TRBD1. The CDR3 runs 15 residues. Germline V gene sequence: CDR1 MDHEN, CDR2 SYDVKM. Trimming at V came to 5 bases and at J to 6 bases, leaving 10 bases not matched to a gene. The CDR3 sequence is CASSETGRFVQPQHF. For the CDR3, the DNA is TGTGCCAGCAGTGAGACAGGGAGGTTCGTTCAGCCCCAGCATTTT.

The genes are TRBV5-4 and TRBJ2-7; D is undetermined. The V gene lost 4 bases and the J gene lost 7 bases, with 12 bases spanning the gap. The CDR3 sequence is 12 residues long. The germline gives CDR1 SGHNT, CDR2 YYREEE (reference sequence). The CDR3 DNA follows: TGTGCCAGCAGCATAAGGCCCTCAGAGCAGTACTTC. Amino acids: CASSIRPSEQYF.

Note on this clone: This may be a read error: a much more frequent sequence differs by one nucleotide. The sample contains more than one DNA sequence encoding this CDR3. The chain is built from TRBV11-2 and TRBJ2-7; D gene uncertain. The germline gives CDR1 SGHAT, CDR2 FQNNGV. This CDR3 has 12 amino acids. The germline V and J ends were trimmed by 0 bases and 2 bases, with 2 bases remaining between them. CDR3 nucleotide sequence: TGTGCCAGCAGCTTAGATCCCTACGAGCAGTACTTC. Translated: CASSLDPYEQYF.

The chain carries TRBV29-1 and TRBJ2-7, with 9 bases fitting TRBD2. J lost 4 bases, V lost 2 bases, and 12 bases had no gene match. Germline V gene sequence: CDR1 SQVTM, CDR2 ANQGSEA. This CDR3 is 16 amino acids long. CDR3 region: CSVESESSGRLYEQYF. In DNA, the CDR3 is TGCAGCGTTGAATCTGAAAGTAGCGGGAGATTATACGAGCAGTACTTC.

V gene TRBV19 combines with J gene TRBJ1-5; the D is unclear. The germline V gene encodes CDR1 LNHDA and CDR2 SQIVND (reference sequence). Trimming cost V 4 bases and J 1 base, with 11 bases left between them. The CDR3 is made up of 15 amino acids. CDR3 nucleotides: TGTGCCAGTAGTACGCCCGGAGGAAGCAATCAGCCCCAGCATTTT. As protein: CASSTPGGSNQPQHF.

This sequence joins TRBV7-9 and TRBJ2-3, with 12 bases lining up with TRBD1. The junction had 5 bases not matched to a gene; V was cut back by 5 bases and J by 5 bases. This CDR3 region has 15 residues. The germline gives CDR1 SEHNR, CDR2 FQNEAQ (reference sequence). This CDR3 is CASSQGQGAIDTQYF. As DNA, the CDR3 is TGTGCCAGCAGCCAGGGACAGGGGGCAATAGATACGCAGTATTTT.

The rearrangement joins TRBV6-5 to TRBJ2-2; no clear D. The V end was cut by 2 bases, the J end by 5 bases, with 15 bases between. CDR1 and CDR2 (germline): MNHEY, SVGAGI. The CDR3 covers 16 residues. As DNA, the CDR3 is TGTGCCAGCAGTTACGCCAGGAACCCTCGGACCGGGGAGCTGTTTTTT. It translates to CASSYARNPRTGELFF.

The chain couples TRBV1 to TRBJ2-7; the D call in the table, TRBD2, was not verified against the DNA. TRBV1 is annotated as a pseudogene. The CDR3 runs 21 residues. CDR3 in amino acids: CTSSQVESGLAGGPLTYEQYF. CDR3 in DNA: TGCACCAGCAGCCAAGTAGAGAGCGGACTAGCGGGAGGGCCCCTTACCTACGAGCAGTACTTC.

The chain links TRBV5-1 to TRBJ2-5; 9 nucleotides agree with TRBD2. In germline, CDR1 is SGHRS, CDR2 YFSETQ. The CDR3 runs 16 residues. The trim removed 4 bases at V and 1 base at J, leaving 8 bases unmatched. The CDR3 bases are TGCGCCAGCAGCCTGCTAGCGGGACCTGCCCAAGAGACCCAGTACTTC. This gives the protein CASSLLAGPAQETQYF.

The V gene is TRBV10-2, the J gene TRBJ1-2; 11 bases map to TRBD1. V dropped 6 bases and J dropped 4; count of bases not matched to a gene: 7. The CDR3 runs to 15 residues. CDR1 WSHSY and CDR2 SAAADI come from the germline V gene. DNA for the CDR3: TGCGCCAGCAGGGCGGGGACAGGGGGTCTCTATGGCTACACCTTC. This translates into CASRAGTGGLYGYTF.

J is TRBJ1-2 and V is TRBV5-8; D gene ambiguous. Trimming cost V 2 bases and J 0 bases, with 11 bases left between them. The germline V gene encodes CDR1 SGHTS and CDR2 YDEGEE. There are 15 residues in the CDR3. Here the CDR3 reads CASSLFLGPNYGYTF. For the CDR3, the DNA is TGTGCCAGCAGCTTATTCCTGGGCCCTAACTATGGCTACACCTTC. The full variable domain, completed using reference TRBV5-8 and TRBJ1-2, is EAGVTQSPTHLIKTRGQQATLRCSPISGHTSVYWYQQALGLGLQFLLWYDEGEERNRGNFPPRFSGRQFPNYSSELNVNALELEDSALYLCASSLFLGPNYGYTFGSGTRLTVV.

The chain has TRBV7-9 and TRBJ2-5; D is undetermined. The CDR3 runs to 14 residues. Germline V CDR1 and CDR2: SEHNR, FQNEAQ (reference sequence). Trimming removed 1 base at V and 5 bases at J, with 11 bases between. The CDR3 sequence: CASSLVRAGETQYF. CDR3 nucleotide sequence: TGTGCCAGCAGCTTAGTGCGAGCCGGCGAGACCCAGTACTTC.

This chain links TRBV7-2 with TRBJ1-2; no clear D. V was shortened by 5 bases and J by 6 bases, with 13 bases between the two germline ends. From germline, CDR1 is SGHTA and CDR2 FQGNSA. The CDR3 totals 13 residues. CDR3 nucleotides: TGTGCCAGCAGCCACTCCCGACGGGATGGCTACACCTTC. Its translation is CASSHSRRDGYTF.

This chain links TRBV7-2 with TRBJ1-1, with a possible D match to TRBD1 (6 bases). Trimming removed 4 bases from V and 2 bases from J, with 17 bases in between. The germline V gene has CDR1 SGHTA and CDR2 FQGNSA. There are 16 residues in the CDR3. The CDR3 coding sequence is TGTGCCAGCAGCTCTCTCGGGGACACCCTTAACACTGAAGCTTTCTTT. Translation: CASSSLGDTLNTEAFF.